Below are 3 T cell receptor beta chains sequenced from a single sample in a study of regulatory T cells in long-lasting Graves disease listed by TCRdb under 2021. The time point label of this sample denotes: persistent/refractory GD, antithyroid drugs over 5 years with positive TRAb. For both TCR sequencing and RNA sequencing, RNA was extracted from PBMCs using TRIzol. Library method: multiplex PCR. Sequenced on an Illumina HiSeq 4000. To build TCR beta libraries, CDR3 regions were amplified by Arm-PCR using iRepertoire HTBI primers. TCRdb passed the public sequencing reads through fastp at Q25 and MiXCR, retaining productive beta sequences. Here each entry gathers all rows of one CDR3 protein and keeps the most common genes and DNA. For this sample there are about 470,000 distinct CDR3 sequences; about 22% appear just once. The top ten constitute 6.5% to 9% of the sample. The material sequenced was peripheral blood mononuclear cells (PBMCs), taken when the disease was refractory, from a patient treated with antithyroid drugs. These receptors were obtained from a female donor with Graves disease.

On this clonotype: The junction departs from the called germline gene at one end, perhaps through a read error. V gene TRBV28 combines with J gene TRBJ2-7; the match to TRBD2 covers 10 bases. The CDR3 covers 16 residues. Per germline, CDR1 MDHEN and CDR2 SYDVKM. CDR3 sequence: CASSLDTSGNSYEQHF. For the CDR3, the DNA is TGTGCCAGCAGTTTGGATACTAGCGGGAACTCCTACGAGCAGCACTTC.

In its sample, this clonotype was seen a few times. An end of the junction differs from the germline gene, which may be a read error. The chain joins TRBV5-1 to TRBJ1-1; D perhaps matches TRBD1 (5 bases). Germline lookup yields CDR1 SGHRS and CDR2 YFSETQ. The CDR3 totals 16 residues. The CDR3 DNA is TGCGCCAGCAGACAAACCGGGACTCCAAGGGGCACTGAAACTTTCTTT. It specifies CASRQTGTPRGTETFF.

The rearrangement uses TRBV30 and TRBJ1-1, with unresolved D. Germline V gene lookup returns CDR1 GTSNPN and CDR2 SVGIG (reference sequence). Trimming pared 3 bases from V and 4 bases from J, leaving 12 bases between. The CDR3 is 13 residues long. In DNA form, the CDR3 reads TGTGCCTGGAGGAGGCAGGTCAGCACTGAAGCTTTCTTT. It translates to CAWRRQVSTEAFF.